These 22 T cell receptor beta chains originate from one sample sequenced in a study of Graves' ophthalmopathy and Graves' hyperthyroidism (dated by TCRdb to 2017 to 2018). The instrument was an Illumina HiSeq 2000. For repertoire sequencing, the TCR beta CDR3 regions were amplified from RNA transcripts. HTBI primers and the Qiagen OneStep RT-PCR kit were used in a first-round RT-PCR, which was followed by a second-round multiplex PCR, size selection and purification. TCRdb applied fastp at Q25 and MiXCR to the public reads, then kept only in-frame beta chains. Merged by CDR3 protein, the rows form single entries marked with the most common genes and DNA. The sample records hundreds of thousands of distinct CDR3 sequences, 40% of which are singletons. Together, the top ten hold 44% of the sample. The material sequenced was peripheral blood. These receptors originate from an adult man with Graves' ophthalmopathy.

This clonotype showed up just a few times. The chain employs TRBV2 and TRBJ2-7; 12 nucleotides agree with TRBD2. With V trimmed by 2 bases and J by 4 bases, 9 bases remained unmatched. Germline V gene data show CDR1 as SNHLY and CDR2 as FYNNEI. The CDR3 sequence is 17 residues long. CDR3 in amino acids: CASSEYQVGLAGYEQYF. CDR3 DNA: TGTGCCAGCAGTGAATACCAAGTAGGACTAGCGGGGTACGAGCAGTACTTC.

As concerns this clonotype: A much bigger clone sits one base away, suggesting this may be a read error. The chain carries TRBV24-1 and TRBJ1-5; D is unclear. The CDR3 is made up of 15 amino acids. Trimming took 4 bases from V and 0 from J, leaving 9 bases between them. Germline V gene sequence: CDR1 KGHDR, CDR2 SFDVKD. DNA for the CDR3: TGTGCCACCAGTGACAGAATAGCTAGCAATCAGCCCCAGCATTTT. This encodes CATSDRIASNQPQHF.

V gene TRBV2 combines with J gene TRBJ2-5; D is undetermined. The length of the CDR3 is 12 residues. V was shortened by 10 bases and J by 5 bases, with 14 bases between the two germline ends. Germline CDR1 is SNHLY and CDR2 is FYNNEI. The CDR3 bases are TGTGCCATCGGGTTAGATAGGGAGACCCAGTACTTC. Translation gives CAIGLDRETQYF. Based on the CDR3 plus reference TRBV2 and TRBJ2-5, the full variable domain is EPEVTQTPSHQVTQMGQEVILRCVPISNHLYFYWYRQILGQKVEFLVSFYNNEISEKSEIFDDQFSVERPDGSNFTLKIRSTKLEDSAMYFCAIGLDRETQYFGPGTRLLVL.

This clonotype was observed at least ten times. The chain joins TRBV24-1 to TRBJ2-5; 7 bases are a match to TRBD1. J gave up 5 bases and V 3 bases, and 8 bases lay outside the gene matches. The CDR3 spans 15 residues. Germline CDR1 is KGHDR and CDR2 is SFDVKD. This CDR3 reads CATSDRNRGDETQYF. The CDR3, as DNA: TGTGCCACCAGTGATCGTAACAGGGGAGACGAGACCCAGTACTTC.

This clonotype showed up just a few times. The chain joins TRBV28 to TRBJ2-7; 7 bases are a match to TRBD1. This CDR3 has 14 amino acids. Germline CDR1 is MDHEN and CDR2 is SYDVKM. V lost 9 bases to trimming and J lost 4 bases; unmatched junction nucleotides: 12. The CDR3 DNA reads TGTGCCAGTAAAACCGGGACAGACAGTTACGAGCAGTACTTC. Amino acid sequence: CASKTGTDSYEQYF.

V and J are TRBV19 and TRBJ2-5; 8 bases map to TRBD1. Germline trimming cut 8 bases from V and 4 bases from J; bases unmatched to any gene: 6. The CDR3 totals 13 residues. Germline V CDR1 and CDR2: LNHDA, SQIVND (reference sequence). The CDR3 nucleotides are TGTGCCAGTGATTACCAGGGGGCAGAGACCCAGTACTTC. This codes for CASDYQGAETQYF.

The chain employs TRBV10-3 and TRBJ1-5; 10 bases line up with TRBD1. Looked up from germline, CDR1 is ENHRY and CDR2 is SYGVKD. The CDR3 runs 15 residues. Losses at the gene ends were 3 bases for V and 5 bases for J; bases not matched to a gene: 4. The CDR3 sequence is CAISDLGTGDQPQHF. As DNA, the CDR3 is TGTGCCATCAGTGATTTGGGGACAGGGGATCAGCCCCAGCATTTT.

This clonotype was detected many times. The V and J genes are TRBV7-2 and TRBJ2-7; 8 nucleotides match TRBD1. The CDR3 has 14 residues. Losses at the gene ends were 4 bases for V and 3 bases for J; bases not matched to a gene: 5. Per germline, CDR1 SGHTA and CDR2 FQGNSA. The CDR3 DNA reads TGTGCCAGCAGCTGGGACAGGTCGGGCTACGAGCAGTACTTC. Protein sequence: CASSWDRSGYEQYF.

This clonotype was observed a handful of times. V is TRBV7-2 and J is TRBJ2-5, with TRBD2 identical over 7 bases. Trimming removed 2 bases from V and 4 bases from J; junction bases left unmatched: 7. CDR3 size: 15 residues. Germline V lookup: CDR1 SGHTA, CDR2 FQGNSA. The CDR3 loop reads CASSLMSGAGETQYF. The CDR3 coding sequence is TGTGCCAGCAGCTTAATGAGCGGGGCGGGAGAGACCCAGTACTTC.

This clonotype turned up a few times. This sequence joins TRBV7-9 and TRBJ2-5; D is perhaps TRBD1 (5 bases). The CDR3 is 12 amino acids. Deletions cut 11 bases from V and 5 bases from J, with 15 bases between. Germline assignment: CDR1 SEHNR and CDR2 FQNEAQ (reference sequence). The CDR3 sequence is CADSRSGETQYF. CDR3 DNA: TGTGCCGACAGCAGGTCAGGCGAGACCCAGTACTTC.

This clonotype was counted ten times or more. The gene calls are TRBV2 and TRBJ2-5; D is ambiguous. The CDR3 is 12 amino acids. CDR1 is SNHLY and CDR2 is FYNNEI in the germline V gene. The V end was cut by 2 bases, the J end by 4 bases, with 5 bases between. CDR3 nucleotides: TGTGCCAGCAGTGAATTTGGAGAGACCCAGTACTTC. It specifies CASSEFGETQYF.

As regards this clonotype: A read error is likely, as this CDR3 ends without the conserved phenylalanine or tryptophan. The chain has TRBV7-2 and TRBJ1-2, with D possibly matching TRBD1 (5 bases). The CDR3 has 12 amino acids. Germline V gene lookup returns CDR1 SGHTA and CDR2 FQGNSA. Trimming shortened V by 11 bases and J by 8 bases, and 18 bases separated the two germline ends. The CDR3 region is CAVTPGGGGYTL. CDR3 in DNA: TGTGCCGTCACCCCGGGGGGTGGAGGCTACACCCTC.

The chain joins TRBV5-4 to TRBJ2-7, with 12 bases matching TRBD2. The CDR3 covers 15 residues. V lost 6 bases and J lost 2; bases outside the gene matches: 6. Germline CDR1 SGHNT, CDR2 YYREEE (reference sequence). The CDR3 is CASTRGLAGAYEQYF. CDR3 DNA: TGTGCCAGCACCAGGGGACTAGCGGGCGCCTACGAGCAGTACTTC. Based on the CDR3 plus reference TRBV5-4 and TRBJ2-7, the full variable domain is ETGVTQSPTHLIKTRGQQVTLRCSSQSGHNTVSWYQQALGQGPQFIFQYYREEENGRGNFPPRFSGLQFPNYSSELNVNALELDDSALYLCASTRGLAGAYEQYFGPGTRLTVT.

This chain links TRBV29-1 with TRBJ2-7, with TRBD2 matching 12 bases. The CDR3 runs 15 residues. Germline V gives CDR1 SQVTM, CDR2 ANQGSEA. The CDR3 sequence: CSAHQLAGGPYEQYF. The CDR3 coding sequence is TGCAGTGCTCATCAGCTAGCGGGAGGGCCCTACGAGCAGTACTTC.

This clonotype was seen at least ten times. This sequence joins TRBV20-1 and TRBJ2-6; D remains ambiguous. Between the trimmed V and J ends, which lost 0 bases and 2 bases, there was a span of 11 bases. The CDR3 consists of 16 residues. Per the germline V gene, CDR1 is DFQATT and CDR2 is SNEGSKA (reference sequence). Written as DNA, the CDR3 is TGCAGTGCTAGAGAGCTAGGGCACCCTGGGGCCAACGTCCTGACTTTC. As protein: CSARELGHPGANVLTF.

The CDR3 bases are TGTGCCAGCAGCCCGACAGGGAGCGCCTACAATGAGCAGTTCTTC. Translation gives CASSPTGSAYNEQFF. The rearrangement uses TRBV9 and TRBJ2-1, with 7 positions matching TRBD1. The germline gives CDR1 SGDLS, CDR2 YYNGEE. J lost 2 bases, V lost 4 bases, and 6 bases had no gene match. The CDR3 has 15 amino acids.

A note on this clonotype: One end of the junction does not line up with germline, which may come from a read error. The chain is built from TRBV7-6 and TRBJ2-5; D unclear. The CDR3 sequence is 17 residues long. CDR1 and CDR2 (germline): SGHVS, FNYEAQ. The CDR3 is CASSQDAGALFQETQYF. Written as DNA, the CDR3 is TGCGCCAGCAGCCAAGACGCTGGTGCTCTCTTTCAGGAGACCCAGTACTTC.

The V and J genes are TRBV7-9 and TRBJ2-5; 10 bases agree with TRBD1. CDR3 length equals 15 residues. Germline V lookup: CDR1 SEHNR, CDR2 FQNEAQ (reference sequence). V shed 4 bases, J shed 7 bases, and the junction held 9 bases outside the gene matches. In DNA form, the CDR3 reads TGTGCCAGCAGCTACCAGACAGGGGGCGCGGGGACCCAGTACTTC. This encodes CASSYQTGGAGTQYF.

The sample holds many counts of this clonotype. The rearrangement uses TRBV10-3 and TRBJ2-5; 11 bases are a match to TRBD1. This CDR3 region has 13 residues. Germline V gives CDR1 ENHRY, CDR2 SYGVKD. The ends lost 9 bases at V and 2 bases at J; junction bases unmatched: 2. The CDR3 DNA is TGTGCCATGGGACAGGGGGGTCAAGAGACCCAGTACTTC. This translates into CAMGQGGQETQYF.

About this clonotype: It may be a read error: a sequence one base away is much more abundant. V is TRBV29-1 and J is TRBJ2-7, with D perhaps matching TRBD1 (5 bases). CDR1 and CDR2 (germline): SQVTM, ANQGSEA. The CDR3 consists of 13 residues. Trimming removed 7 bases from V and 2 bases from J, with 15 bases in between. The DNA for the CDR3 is TGCAGCGCCAGAGGACAAGGCCCCTACGAGCAGTACTTC. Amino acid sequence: CSARGQGPYEQYF.

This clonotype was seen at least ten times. The CDR3 protein is CASSSQGNYGYTF. CDR3 nucleotide sequence: TGTGCCAGCAGCTCACAGGGAAACTATGGCTACACCTTC. V usage is TRBV3-1 and J usage is TRBJ1-2; tentatively, D is TRBD1 (6 bases). The CDR3 is 13 residues long. Per the germline V gene, CDR1 is LGHDT and CDR2 is YNNKEL (reference sequence). The germline V and J ends were trimmed by 5 bases and 2 bases, with 9 bases remaining between them.

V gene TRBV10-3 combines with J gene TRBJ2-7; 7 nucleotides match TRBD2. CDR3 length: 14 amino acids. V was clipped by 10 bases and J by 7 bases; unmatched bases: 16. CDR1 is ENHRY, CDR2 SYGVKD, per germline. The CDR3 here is CASREAGTPWEQYF. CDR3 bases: TGTGCCAGCAGAGAAGCGGGAACGCCCTGGGAGCAGTACTTC.